The sequence of this TCR beta chain was determined in a study of identical twins (dated by TCRdb to the mid-2010s). The study in broad terms: To test whether fetal clonotypes persist, this study deep-sequenced TCR alpha and beta repertoires from monozygotic twins, from unrelated adults of various ages, and from cord blood. To rule out contamination, the twin experiments were replicated at different times with different library preparation protocols.

Receptor amplification or capture employed 5' RACE. The run used an Illumina HiSeq 2000. Template switching added a universal primer binding site, and the final cDNA carried a unique molecular identifier that allowed TCR cDNA molecules to be counted accurately. Specific primers in the conserved constant-segment region were used to synthesize first-strand cDNA for the TCR alpha and beta chains. To control for contamination, each cDNA library was double barcoded with a SMART-Mk sample barcode plus Illumina barcodes. TruSeq adapter sequences and Illumina sample barcodes were added in two successive PCR steps. TCR alpha and beta cDNA libraries were sequenced on the Illumina HiSeq platform with custom primers. On the study's bioinformatics: Raw reads were processed with MiGEC to extract unique molecular identifiers, and MiXCR was used to determine CDR3 positions. For each individual, recombination models were inferred using an EM algorithm with the repgenHMM and IGoR tools. Shared clonotype analysis was performed with the tcR package in R, normalizing sharing by the product of cloneset sizes. To study raw recombination free of thymic and clonal selection effects, out-of-frame nonproductive sequences were analyzed. Clones were called with MiXCR by TCRdb after fastp trimmed the public reads at Q25, and only in-frame beta chains were retained. A single entry per CDR3 protein holds the most common genes and DNA from its merged rows. TCRdb assigned the V and J calls; the authors' analysis was not used. The sample profile shows about 690,000 distinct CDR3 sequences; 21% of them were found once. The leading ten clones occupy roughly 4% of the sample.

From its cysteine to its phenylalanine, the CDR3 spans 15 amino acids. The read is trimmed to its CDR3 DNA, 45 bases read in frame from base 1. The germline V gene specifies LGHNA as CDR1 and YSLEER as CDR2. V is trimmed back by 1 base and J by 8 bases, and the junction contains 4 bases that no gene match accounts for. A few counts support this clonotype. Its recognized antigen is unknown. Per-base quality was not reported, and no clone a single base away is much larger than it. Every donor was a healthy Caucasian. Three pairs of female monozygotic twins, all aged about 18 to 29 years, were included in the twin cohort. RNA for TCR libraries was isolated from peripheral blood mononuclear cells. General conclusions and limits of the study: In beta out-of-frame sequences, excess twin sharing was weaker, because having fewer shared sequences lowered the signal-to-noise ratio. Compared with coincidental sharing between unrelated individuals, out-of-frame TCR alpha sequences shared between twins showed an excess of sequences with low generation probability. Abundant cord blood beta clonotypes carried fewer insertions; young adult naive repertoires showed a weaker similar trend, while memory repertoires showed none. Because the same donors could not be followed over many years, conclusions were based on cross-sectional statistical analysis. Recombination models systematically underestimated out-of-frame TCR alpha sharing in monozygotic twins but agreed with sharing between unrelated individuals. Zero-insertion analyses could be partly confounded by invariant T cells such as MAIT and iNKT, though diverse VJ usage argued against such confounding for most clonotypes.

These data were also reused for a study on T cells expressing NK-cell markers. Per that second paper: Several donors provided sorted CD3+CD56+NKG2C+, CD3+CD56+NKG2C- and CD3+CD56-NKG2C+ T-cell subsets, whose TCR beta-chain repertoires were profiled. Of the eight sequenced donors, seven were found to be HCMV-seropositive and one was found to be HCMV-seronegative. In several experiments an anti-gammadeltaTCR antibody was added to restrict sorting to alphabetaTCR-expressing T cells. For 5 or 6 donors, the dominant CD3+CD56+NKG2C+ clonotypes were among the top 10 CD8+ clonotypes and accounted for about 1.0-7.5% of CD8+ T cells. Those dominant clonotypes were again the most abundant among CD3+CD56-NKG2C+ cells in a handful of donors, at about 25-65%. Whether the expanded NKG2C-expressing T cell clones were specific for HCMV antigens was left unclear. The eight sequenced donors were randomly selected healthy volunteers, three men and five women. HCMV serostatus was determined by detecting HCMV-specific IgG in serum with a commercial ELISA kit. For five to seven donors, unsorted PBMC were also used to sequence bulk peripheral blood T-cell repertoires. MIGEC was used to demultiplex reads and group the reads by UMI, and MiTCR was used to assemble and quantify clonotypes. To exclude erroneous sequences, only TCR cDNA sequences supported by at least two reads were retained. The tcR package was used for downstream repertoire analysis, and clonotypes were matched across fractions by CDR3 nucleotide sequence plus V segment. Antigen specificity was annotated against VDJdb with VDJmatch, allowing one amino acid substitution in CDR3.

This receptor was identified in a woman under 30 in good health. Sequencing used PBMCs. The chain employs TRBV4-3 and TRBJ2-3, and 12 junctional nucleotides match TRBD2. The DNA sequence reads TGCGCCAGCAGCCAAGGACTAGCGGGAGCGCGTACGCAGTATTTT. The resulting protein is CASSQGLAGARTQYF.